This TCR beta chain derives from a study of beta chain features in type 1 diabetes. cDNA synthesis used the whole RNA isolate, giving expressed TCRB sequences. Measured with immunoSEQ multiplex PCR; TCRdb has only the in-frame clones, and not every one. The sample holds hundreds of thousands of clones, about 17% seen once. As to this clone: Its target is unknown.

V was trimmed by 8 bases and J by 8 bases, leaving 13 bases between them. This CDR3 comprises 11 residues. CDR1 is SQVTM and CDR2 is ANQGSEA in the germline V gene. Study-level findings and limits: Insertions were fewer and deletions more numerous at VDJ junctions in type 1 diabetes patients. Across all four CD4+ subsets, people with type 1 diabetes showed modestly shorter TCRB CDR3s.

The receptor was isolated from a woman under 30 in good health. The chain has TRBV29-1 and TRBJ2-1; tentatively, D is TRBD2 (6 bases). The source material was naive CD4+ T cells from blood. The CDR3 reads CSTWRVDEQFF. DNA for the CDR3: TGCAGCACTTGGAGGGTCGATGAGCAGTTCTTC.